Listed below are T cell receptor beta chains from one sample, sequenced in a study of identical twins. TCRdb ran MiXCR on the 5' RACE reads and lists one entry per CDR3 protein. The sample shows 300,000 to 400,000 distinct CDR3 sequences, about 12% of them seen only once. This same sample was also taken into another study, of yellow fever vaccine responses in identical twins.

Sequencing was performed on CD8+ T cells sorted from blood. The receptor set was obtained from a woman aged 18-29 years in good health. CDR3s include the opening cysteine and the closing phenylalanine or tryptophan. A D gene is named only where the DNA matches it firmly. Size values are once, few and many counts, or a class for expanded clones, and some rows have none.

NA	NA	TRBV28	TRBJ2-2	TGTGCCAGCAGCCTGGGGGACATCGGTTATACCGGGGAGCTGTTTTTT	CASSLGDIGYTGELFF
TRBD2	NA	TRBV3-1	TRBJ2-5	TGTGCCAGCAGCCAAGACGGGGGGTGGGAGACCCAGTACTTC	CASSQDGGWETQYF
NA	NA	TRBV7-6	TRBJ1-2	TGTGCCAGCAGCGAATGGGCCTACGGGGTCTATGGCTACACCTTC	CASSEWAYGVYGYTF
NA	NA	TRBV5-1	TRBJ2-1	TGCGCCAGCAGCTTGTCGTACAATGAGCGGTTCTTC	CASSLSYNERFF
NA	many	TRBV7-9	TRBJ2-1	TGTGCCAGCAGCTTAGATTTCTCCCCGAAGGGCAATGAGCAGTTCTTC	CASSLDFSPKGNEQFF
NA	NA	TRBV11-3	TRBJ2-3	TGTGCCAGCAGCTTTGATGTAAACACAGATACGCAGTATTTT	CASSFDVNTDTQYF
NA	NA	TRBV2	TRBJ2-1	TGTGCCAGCAGATTAGATCCTGGGGATACCTACAATGAGCAGTTCTTC	CASRLDPGDTYNEQFF
TRBD2	NA	TRBV29-1	TRBJ2-1	TGCAGCGTTGAAGAACGGGGCGGGAGGTATGATGAGCAGTTCTTC	CSVEERGGRYDEQFF
TRBD2	NA	TRBV20-1	TRBJ2-7	TGCAGTGCTACCAAAGGACTAGCGGGCGACTACGAGCAGTACTTC	CSATKGLAGDYEQYF
NA	NA	TRBV12-3/TRBV12-4	TRBJ2-7	TGTGCCAGCAGTTTTTCAGGCGCAGACTACGAGCAGTACTTC	CASSFSGADYEQYF
TRBD1	NA	TRBV6-5	TRBJ1-2	TGTGCCAGCAGTTACAAAGGACAGGGAAGTGGCTACACCTTC	CASSYKGQGSGYTF
TRBD2	few	TRBV5-6	TRBJ2-7	TGTGCCAGCAGCCCGGGACTAAGTCCCTACGAGCAGTACTTC	CASSPGLSPYEQYF
NA	NA	TRBV15	TRBJ2-1	TGTGCCACCTTATTAAGGGGGGGGGCCGGGAATGAGCAGTTCTTC	CATLLRGGAGNEQFF
NA	few	TRBV7-6	TRBJ2-7	TGTGCCAGCAGCTTAGAGGGGCCCGGGACTGGGTTGTGGGAGCAGTACTTC	CASSLEGPGTGLWEQYF
NA	many	TRBV6-4	TRBJ2-3	TGTGCCAGCAGTGAATCCCCTAGGGATACGCAGTATTTT	CASSESPRDTQYF
NA	NA	TRBV11-2	TRBJ2-7	TGTGCCAGCAGTTACGGATTCACCTACGAGCAGTACTTC	CASSYGFTYEQYF
NA	NA	TRBV27	TRBJ2-1	TGTGCCAGCAGTTTATACGAAAGCTCCTACAATGAGCAGTTCTTC	CASSLYESSYNEQFF
NA	NA	TRBV7-9	TRBJ2-1	TGTGCCAGCAGCCCAATTTTAAACTCCTACAATGAGCAGTTCTTC	CASSPILNSYNEQFF
NA	many	TRBV4-1	TRBJ2-2	TGCGCCAGCAGCCAAGGCGGAGCCAACACCGGGGAGCTGTTTTTT	CASSQGGANTGELFF
TRBD2	few	TRBV5-5	TRBJ2-5	TGTGCCAGCAGCTTAACGGGACTAGCGGGGAGAAAAGAGACCCAGTACTTC	CASSLTGLAGRKETQYF
TRBD2	NA	TRBV2	TRBJ2-1	TGTGCCAGCATGGGGACTAGCGGGAGTGTGAATGAGCAGTTCTTC	CASMGTSGSVNEQFF
TRBD1	NA	TRBV28	TRBJ1-4	TGTGCCAGCAGTCTGCAGGGGGTGGCTAATGAAAAACTGTTTTTT	CASSLQGVANEKLFF
NA	NA	TRBV18	TRBJ1-2	TGTGCCAGCTCACCAGGGGTTTTTGGCTACACCTTC	CASSPGVFGYTF
TRBD1	few	TRBV4-2	TRBJ2-1	TGTGCCAGCAGCCAGGGAGCCGGTTTGGGACAGGGCTACAATGAGCAGTTCTTC	CASSQGAGLGQGYNEQFF
NA	many	TRBV9	TRBJ2-7	TGTGCCAGCAGCGTAGTAGGCAGCTCCTACGAGCAGTACTTC	CASSVVGSSYEQYF
NA	NA	TRBV4-1	TRBJ1-3	TGCGCCAGCAGCCAATCCGGGACACCCGGAAACACCATATATTTT	CASSQSGTPGNTIYF
NA	many	TRBV5-1	TRBJ1-6	TGCGCCAGCAGCCGTTCCCAGGGACCTTCACCCCTCCACTTT	CASSRSQGPSPLHF
NA	NA	TRBV20-1	TRBJ2-6	TGCAGTGCTACCGGGACCCCGAACTCTGGGGCCAACGTCCTGACTTTC	CSATGTPNSGANVLTF
NA	few	TRBV27	TRBJ2-1	TGTGCCAGCAGCCCCCGACAGGTATTGGGTGAGCAGTTCTTC	CASSPRQVLGEQFF
NA	many	TRBV7-8	TRBJ1-1	TGTGCCAGCAGCCCGCGAAATACAGGGAACACTGAAGCTTTCTTT	CASSPRNTGNTEAFF